This T cell receptor (beta chain) was identified during a study of blood T cells in healthy people across ages. A second PCR of 7 to 11 cycles used a sample-barcoded 5' primer and a J-beta primer mix. Every cDNA molecule bore a tag from a template-switch adaptor containing 12 random nucleotides. TCRdb recomputed calls from the 5' RACE reads with MiXCR, one row per CDR3 protein. The sample yields hundreds of thousands of distinct CDR3 sequences, over 40% seen once. The CDR3 has 14 residues. The V and J ends lost 3 bases and 8 bases respectively, with 15 bases between them. From germline, CDR1 is MDHEN and CDR2 SYDVKM.

This receptor was taken from a woman of 80 years or more in good health. The rearrangement links TRBV28 to TRBJ2-3; D remains ambiguous. Sequencing was performed on blood. In DNA form, the CDR3 reads TGTGCCAGCAGTTTGGGCGTGCCACCATTTACGCAGTATTTT. It yields the protein CASSLGVPPFTQYF. Supplemented by reference TRBV28 and TRBJ2-3, the full variable domain reads DVKVTQSSRYLVKRTGEKVFLECVQDMDHENMFWYRQDPGLGLRLIYFSYDVKMKEKGDIPEGYSVSREKKERFSLILESASTNQTSMYLCASSLGVPPFTQYFGPGTRLTVL.